Below, 10 T cell receptor beta chains from the same sample are listed, as sequenced in a study of glioma-infiltrating T cells after dendritic cell vaccination. Time point reported: after dendritic cell vaccination, including at tumor progression/relapse. The table came from immunoSEQ multiplex PCR; TCRdb's copy has only in-frame clones and leaves some out. The data contain roughly 87,000 clones, 83% of them seen just once; the ten biggest clones take up under 8%. The sequencing used blood, collected after dendritic cell vaccination. The source is a human donor with glioblastoma.

The rearrangement uses TRBV5-8 and TRBJ1-5, with D unresolved. V was trimmed by 1 base and J by 0 bases, leaving 14 bases between them. The CDR3 consists of 17 residues. Looked up from germline, CDR1 is SGHTS and CDR2 is YDEGEE. The DNA for the CDR3 is TGTGCCAGCAGCTTGCAGGTCCCATCCGATAGCAATCAGCCCCAGCATTTT. The encoded protein is CASSLQVPSDSNQPQHF.

This clone was seen a few times. The gene calls are TRBV6-1 and TRBJ2-1; 10 bases match TRBD2. V was clipped by 2 bases and J by 5 bases; unmatched bases: 6. The CDR3 is 16 amino acids. Germline CDR1 MNHNS, CDR2 SASEGT. CDR3 in amino acids: CASSERFSGGHNEQFF. The CDR3 DNA is TGTGCCAGCAGTGAAAGGTTTAGCGGGGGGCACAATGAGCAGTTCTTC.

The chain joins TRBV28 to TRBJ1-1, with D maybe TRBD1 (5 bases). The CDR3 contains 16 residues. The ends were cut back, 3 bases at V and 2 bases at J, with 16 bases in the middle. Germline V lookup: CDR1 MDHEN, CDR2 SYDVKM. The CDR3 sequence is CASSFIGRELNTEAFF. The DNA for the CDR3 is TGTGCCAGCAGTTTCATCGGCAGGGAATTAAACACTGAAGCTTTCTTT.

The chain carries TRBV10-3 and TRBJ2-5; no clear D gene. V gave up 3 bases and J gave up 2 bases, with 7 bases separating them. The CDR3 is 13 residues long. Germline assignment: CDR1 ENHRY and CDR2 SYGVKD. CDR3 sequence: CAISEMEQETQYF. As DNA, the CDR3 is TGTGCCATCAGTGAAATGGAGCAAGAGACCCAGTACTTC.

In DNA form, the CDR3 reads TGTGCCAGCAGTGGGGGGGCCATTTTGGGGAAGGACAATGAGCAGTTCTTC. This gives the protein CASSGGAILGKDNEQFF. The rearrangement joins TRBV27 to TRBJ2-1, with D perhaps matching TRBD2 (7 bases). Trimming took off 5 bases at V and 5 bases at J, with 22 bases between the two ends. The CDR3 runs 17 residues. CDR1 and CDR2 from the germline V gene are MNHEY and SMNVEV (reference sequence).

This chain uses TRBV19 with TRBJ1-2; no clear D. V was trimmed by 4 bases and J by 0 bases, leaving 12 bases between them. The CDR3 length is 15 residues. Germline CDR1 and CDR2: LNHDA and SQIVND (reference sequence). CDR3 DNA: TGTGCCAGTAGTACAGGAATACCAGCTAACTATGGCTACACCTTC. Translated, it gives CASSTGIPANYGYTF. The variable domain in full, with the rest retrieved from reference TRBV19 and TRBJ1-2, is DGGITQSPKYLFRKEGQNVTLSCEQNLNHDAMYWYRQDPGQGLRLIYYSQIVNDFQKGDIAEGYSVSREKKESFPLTVTSAQKNPTAFYLCASSTGIPANYGYTFGSGTRLTVV.

The chain recombines TRBV18 with TRBJ1-2, with TRBD1 matching over 7 bases. The V gene's germline CDR1 is KGHSH and CDR2 LQKENI. V was pared by 2 bases and J by 6 bases, with 6 bases of the junction left unmatched. This CDR3 region has 14 residues. CDR3 sequence: CASSPVDREDGYTF. The CDR3, as DNA: TGTGCCAGCTCACCAGTAGACAGGGAGGATGGCTACACCTTC.

The genes are TRBV5-1 and TRBJ1-4; D perhaps matches TRBD1 (6 bases). This CDR3 spans 17 amino acids. The ends were cut back, 3 bases at V and 2 bases at J, with 17 bases in the middle. In germline, CDR1 is SGHRS, CDR2 YFSETQ. The CDR3 coding sequence is TGCGCCAGCAGCTCGCCCGCAGTTGGGGGCACTAATGAAAAACTGTTTTTT. It encodes CASSSPAVGGTNEKLFF.

This sequence joins TRBV5-5 and TRBJ2-3, with D possibly being TRBD1 (5 bases). V dropped 3 bases and J dropped 4 bases, with 21 bases sitting between them. The CDR3 extends over 17 amino acids. Germline CDR1 is SGHKS and CDR2 is YYEKEE (reference sequence). CDR3: CASSSTTTGSNSDTQYF. In nucleotides, the CDR3 is TGTGCCAGCAGCTCAACAACTACAGGCTCAAATTCAGATACGCAGTATTTT.

This clone has more than one count but fewer than ten. V is TRBV19 and J is TRBJ1-1, with TRBD1 identical over 9 bases. Germline V lookup: CDR1 LNHDA, CDR2 SQIVND (reference sequence). With 5 bases clipped from V and 11 bases from J, the junction kept 6 bases outside the gene matches. The length of the CDR3 is 12 residues. As DNA, the CDR3 is TGTGCCAGTAGTCCGGGGACAGGGAATGCTTTCTTT. It specifies CASSPGTGNAFF. Supplemented by reference TRBV19 and TRBJ1-1, the full variable domain reads DGGITQSPKYLFRKEGQNVTLSCEQNLNHDAMYWYRQDPGQGLRLIYYSQIVNDFQKGDIAEGYSVSREKKESFPLTVTSAQKNPTAFYLCASSPGTGNAFFGQGTRLTVV.